The present T cell receptor (beta chain) was sequenced within a study of cytomegalovirus exposure and HLA in healthy donors. Overall study results and limits: Researchers counted over 150 TCR beta chains as cytomegalovirus-associated.

For this clone: No antigen is known for it.

Per germline, CDR1 SGHDT and CDR2 YYEEEE. This CDR3 region has 17 residues. Unmatched junction bases numbered 15, after V lost 4 bases and J lost 3 bases. The protocol was immunoSEQ multiplex PCR, while the TCRdb copy is restricted to in-frame clones and leaves out a portion. The profile shows about 150,000 clones, around 88% of them singletons. Sequencing was done on a sample of PBMCs. The sequence derives from a man younger than 30 in good health and CMV-seropositive. V and J are TRBV5-6 and TRBJ1-1; 7 bases map to TRBD1. CDR3 sequence: CASSLRAVAQGYTEAFF. The CDR3 nucleotides read TGTGCCAGCAGCCTCCGGGCAGTAGCACAGGGGTACACTGAAGCTTTCTTT.